This passage covers 30 T cell receptor beta chains from one sample sequenced in a study of cytomegalovirus exposure and HLA in healthy donors. PCR employed 60 Vbeta and 13 Jbeta primers. The data were produced by immunoSEQ multiplex PCR, yet TCRdb's version contains in-frame clones alone and is incomplete. In all, the sample yields 40,000 to 50,000 clones. Material for sequencing was PBMCs. The receptors here all came from a woman in her forties in good health and CMV-seronegative.

This chain connects TRBV18 to TRBJ1-3, with unresolved D. CDR1 KGHSH and CDR2 LQKENI come from the germline V gene. V was trimmed by 0 bases and J by 2 bases, leaving 11 bases between them. This CDR3 has 16 amino acids. CDR3 amino acids: CASSPPAGSAGNTIYF. CDR3 sequence (DNA): TGTGCCAGCTCACCACCGGCCGGGAGTGCTGGAAACACCATATATTTT.

The chain's CDR3 is CASSWDRGSDGYTF. Written as DNA, the CDR3 is TGTGCCAGCAGCTGGGACAGGGGATCAGATGGCTACACCTTC. The chain combines TRBV5-4 with TRBJ1-2, with 10 bases that match TRBD1. Germline values: CDR1 SGHNT, CDR2 YYREEE (reference sequence). This CDR3 is 14 amino acids long. V was pared by 3 bases and J by 6 bases, with 5 bases of the junction left unmatched.

The chain carries TRBV5-1 and TRBJ1-3; a possible D gene is TRBD1 (5 bases). The CDR3 covers 14 residues. The germline V gene has CDR1 SGHRS and CDR2 YFSETQ. V gave up 2 bases and J gave up 4 bases, with 10 bases separating them. Here the CDR3 reads CASSLGGVGNTIYF. CDR3 nucleotides: TGCGCCAGCAGCTTAGGAGGGGTAGGAAACACCATATATTTT.

V is TRBV28 and J is TRBJ1-2; D is undetermined. This CDR3 contains 14 residues. The V end was cut by 3 bases, the J end by 8 bases, with 16 bases between. CDR1 is MDHEN, CDR2 SYDVKM, per germline. The CDR3 reads CASSLEQPTHGYTF. The DNA of the CDR3 is TGTGCCAGCAGTTTGGAACAGCCCACTCACGGCTACACCTTC.

In DNA, the CDR3 is TGCGCCAGCAGCCACCTTGGGGACAGAAACTATGGCTACACCTTC. This sequence encodes CASSHLGDRNYGYTF. The chain recombines TRBV4-1 with TRBJ1-2; 7 bases are a match to TRBD1. The V gene's germline CDR1 is MGHRA and CDR2 YSYEKL. This CDR3 contains 15 residues. The junction had 6 bases not matched to a gene; V was cut back by 3 bases and J by 2 bases.

The chain uses TRBV7-8 and TRBJ1-2; 8 bases are shared with TRBD1. The CDR3 contains 14 residues. With V trimmed by 2 bases and J by 7 bases, 6 bases remained unmatched. Germline CDR1 is SGHVS and CDR2 is FQNEAQ. For the CDR3, the DNA is TGTGCCAGCAGCTTAAGGCAGGGGGCAGGTGGCTACACCTTC. Amino acids: CASSLRQGAGGYTF.

The V call is TRBV6-5, the J call TRBJ1-2, with D hard to call. The CDR3 has 13 amino acids. The ends were cut back, 2 bases at V and 2 bases at J, with 6 bases in the middle. Germline-derived CDR1 and CDR2 are MNHEY and SVGAGI. CDR3 nucleotides: TGTGCCAGCAGTTACACAGAGAACTATGGCTACACCTTC. This encodes CASSYTENYGYTF.

The rearrangement uses TRBV7-2 and TRBJ2-5; maybe TRBD2 (7 bases). Germline V gene data show CDR1 as SGHTA and CDR2 as FQGNSA. V was pared by 2 bases and J by 2 bases, with 18 bases between. This CDR3 region has 17 residues. In DNA form, the CDR3 reads TGTGCCAGCAGCTTAAGGGCCCGCGGGGGCGTTCAAGAGACCCAGTACTTC. Protein sequence: CASSLRARGGVQETQYF.

This chain connects TRBV19 to TRBJ2-5; tentative D call: TRBD1 (6 bases). In germline, CDR1 is LNHDA, CDR2 SQIVND (reference sequence). CDR3 size: 14 residues. The ends were cut back, 4 bases at V and 5 bases at J, with 14 bases in the middle. DNA for the CDR3: TGTGCCAGTAGTAGCCACAGGGTTGGCGAGACCCAGTACTTC. Its protein is CASSSHRVGETQYF.

The CDR3 protein is CASSPKQEGTEAFF. In nucleotides, the CDR3 is TGTGCCAGCTCACCAAAACAGGAGGGCACTGAAGCTTTCTTT. The chain combines TRBV18 with TRBJ1-1, with TRBD1 as a possible D gene (5 bases). From germline, CDR1 is KGHSH and CDR2 LQKENI. V lost 2 bases and J lost 4, with 11 bases in between. The CDR3 length is 14 residues.

The V call is TRBV7-2, the J call TRBJ2-5; TRBD2 might be the D (6 bases). The V end lost 2 bases, the J end lost 4 bases, and 14 bases lay between the germline ends. Germline V gives CDR1 SGHTA, CDR2 FQGNSA. The CDR3 runs 15 residues. The CDR3 DNA reads as TGTGCCAGCAGCTTAAGCGGGCGACCCTCAGAGACCCAGTACTTC. This gives the protein CASSLSGRPSETQYF.

The V call is TRBV18, the J call TRBJ2-5, with TRBD1 matching 11 bases. This CDR3 is built from 16 residues. V shed 2 bases and J 5 bases; nucleotides not matched to a gene: 7. The germline CDR1 and CDR2 sequences are KGHSH and LQKENI. CDR3 coding DNA: TGTGCCAGCTCACCAAGGACAGGGGGCGCCGGGGAGACCCAGTACTTC. Its translation: CASSPRTGGAGETQYF.

This chain joins TRBV7-9 and TRBJ2-7; D not certain. Germline V CDR1 and CDR2: SEHNR, FQNEAQ (reference sequence). Trimming removed 3 bases at V and 2 bases at J, with 5 bases between. The CDR3 covers 12 residues. The DNA of the CDR3 is TGTGCCAGCAGCTTCTCTACCTACGAGCAGTACTTC. It codes for CASSFSTYEQYF.

The rearrangement joins TRBV6-5 to TRBJ2-7; D gene ambiguous. Germline V gives CDR1 MNHEY, CDR2 SVGAGI. The germline V and J ends were trimmed by 6 bases and 0 bases, with 15 bases remaining between them. The CDR3 consists of 15 residues. This chain's CDR3 is CASSPSRESSYEQYF. The DNA for the CDR3 is TGTGCCAGCAGCCCCTCCCGCGAGAGCTCCTACGAGCAGTACTTC.

The rearrangement links TRBV7-9 to TRBJ2-1; 7 nucleotides agree with TRBD2. With V trimmed by 1 base and J by 7 bases, 1 base remained unmatched. The CDR3 length is 13 residues. From germline, CDR1 is SEHNR and CDR2 FQNEAQ (reference sequence). The CDR3 sequence: CASSLVGGNEQFF. CDR3 coding DNA: TGTGCCAGCAGCTTAGTCGGGGGGAATGAGCAGTTCTTC.

This sequence joins TRBV4-1 and TRBJ2-7; D is unclear. The CDR3 spans 13 residues. The ends were cut back, 0 bases at V and 2 bases at J, with 5 bases in the middle. The germline gives CDR1 MGHRA, CDR2 YSYEKL. CDR3 region: CASSQDPTYEQYF. Here the CDR3 DNA reads TGCGCCAGCAGCCAAGACCCCACCTACGAGCAGTACTTC.

V usage is TRBV7-3 and J usage is TRBJ1-5; a possible D gene is TRBD1 (5 bases). The CDR3 covers 13 residues. Deletions cut 6 bases from V and 4 bases from J, with 10 bases between. Germline CDR1 is SGHTA and CDR2 is FQGTGA. The CDR3, as DNA: TGTGCCAGCAGTTGGGGGGATAATCAGCCCCAGCATTTT. It codes for CASSWGDNQPQHF.

The gene calls are TRBV6-5 and TRBJ2-7; 7 positions match TRBD1. The CDR3 is 15 residues long. Germline V gives CDR1 MNHEY, CDR2 SVGAGI. V trimming: 3 bases; J trimming: 3 bases; junction bases outside the gene matches: 8. The CDR3 bases are TGTGCCAGCAGTTATCGCGGAGCAGGGGGCTACGAGCAGTACTTC. The encoded protein is CASSYRGAGGYEQYF.

This chain connects TRBV10-1 to TRBJ2-2, with D unresolved. Looked up from germline, CDR1 is WNHNN and CDR2 is SYGVQD (reference sequence). V dropped 5 bases and J dropped 7 bases, with 5 bases sitting between them. This CDR3 comprises 11 residues. CDR3 loop: CASSQRGELFF. CDR3 nucleotide sequence: TGCGCCAGCAGTCAGCGCGGGGAGCTGTTTTTT.

V is TRBV30 and J is TRBJ1-6; D may be TRBD1 (6 bases). From germline, CDR1 is GTSNPN and CDR2 SVGIG (reference sequence). The CDR3 length is 17 residues. V shed 2 bases and J shed 3 bases, with 17 bases lying between them. CDR3 DNA: TGTGCCTGGAGTTCCCTAAAGGGGGATAGCTATAATTCACCCCTCCACTTT. The encoded protein is CAWSSLKGDSYNSPLHF.

V is TRBV19 and J is TRBJ2-1, with D perhaps TRBD1 (5 bases). The CDR3 sequence is 16 residues long. V lost 2 bases, J lost 12 bases, and 23 bases lay in between. Germline V gene sequence: CDR1 LNHDA, CDR2 SQIVND (reference sequence). Here the CDR3 DNA reads TGTGCCAGTAGTATACCCACCCAACGACAGCTTGGTGGGCAGTTCTTC. Translated, it gives CASSIPTQRQLGGQFF. Full variable domain (rest looked up from reference TRBV19 and TRBJ2-1): DGGITQSPKYLFRKEGQNVTLSCEQNLNHDAMYWYRQDPGQGLRLIYYSQIVNDFQKGDIAEGYSVSREKKESFPLTVTSAQKNPTAFYLCASSIPTQRQLGGQFFGPGTRLTVL.

This chain joins TRBV5-1 and TRBJ2-7, with D unclear. Germline V gene data show CDR1 as SGHRS and CDR2 as YFSETQ. This CDR3 is built from 12 residues. V gave up 5 bases and J gave up 6 bases, with 12 bases separating them. In DNA, the CDR3 is TGCGCCAGCAGACGTGGGCTTGGCGAGCAGTACTTC. Protein: CASRRGLGEQYF. Complete variable domain (other parts from reference TRBV5-1 and TRBJ2-7): KAGVTQTPRYLIKTRGQQVTLSCSPISGHRSVSWYQQTPGQGLQFLFEYFSETQRNKGNFPGRFSGRQFSNSRSEMNVSTLELGDSALYLCASRRGLGEQYFGPGTRLTVT.

V is TRBV5-6 and J is TRBJ2-1; the match to TRBD2 covers 11 bases. The CDR3 spans 16 residues. Germline trimming cut 0 bases from V and 3 bases from J; bases unmatched to any gene: 2. Germline V gives CDR1 SGHDT, CDR2 YYEEEE. In DNA form, the CDR3 reads TGTGCCAGCAGCTTGGGACTAGCGGGACACTACAATGAGCAGTTCTTC. Its protein is CASSLGLAGHYNEQFF.

The CDR3, as DNA: TGTGCCAGCAGGACACCCCCCGGGGAGGGGTCGGGGACTGAAGCTTTCTTT. This encodes CASRTPPGEGSGTEAFF. The chain recombines TRBV25-1 with TRBJ1-1; D possibly corresponds to TRBD1 (5 bases). Trimming cost V 6 bases and J 5 bases, with 25 bases left between them. CDR3 size: 17 residues. Germline CDR1 is MGHDK and CDR2 is SYGVNS.

The chain combines TRBV2 with TRBJ2-1, with 9 bases matching TRBD2. Germline CDR1 reads SNHLY; CDR2 reads FYNNEI. The ends lost 10 bases at V and 7 bases at J; junction bases unmatched: 20. CDR3 length: 17 residues. CDR3 in DNA: TGTGCCACTAAGGGGAGGGGCGCGGGAGGGCCGGGTAATGAGCAGTTCTTC. Translating gives CATKGRGAGGPGNEQFF.

V is TRBV9 and J is TRBJ2-1; 7 bases match TRBD2. J gave up 6 bases and V 0 bases, and 6 bases lay outside the gene matches. The germline V gene has CDR1 SGDLS and CDR2 YYNGEE. The CDR3 length is 15 residues. CDR3 DNA: TGTGCCAGCAGCGTAGTGTACGGGAGGAGCAATGAGCAGTTCTTC. This translates into CASSVVYGRSNEQFF.

The chain uses TRBV28 and TRBJ2-1; 9 positions agree with TRBD2. With V trimmed by 4 bases and J by 5 bases, 9 bases remained unmatched. The CDR3 loop spans 16 amino acids. Germline V gives CDR1 MDHEN, CDR2 SYDVKM. CDR3: CASSSPRLAENNEQFF. The CDR3 bases are TGTGCCAGCAGTTCGCCTCGACTAGCGGAGAACAATGAGCAGTTCTTC.

V and J are TRBV10-3 and TRBJ2-3; D gene ambiguous. The CDR3 contains 15 residues. Germline CDR1 is ENHRY and CDR2 is SYGVKD. V was clipped by 4 bases and J by 0 bases, with 11 bases between them. The CDR3 sequence is CAISGGEPSTDTQYF. The CDR3 DNA reads TGTGCCATCAGTGGAGGTGAACCTAGCACAGATACGCAGTATTTT.

The chain has TRBV30 and TRBJ2-7; possibly TRBD2 for D (6 bases). The germline V gene has CDR1 GTSNPN and CDR2 SVGIG (reference sequence). Trimming cost V 2 bases and J 2 bases, with 19 bases left between them. CDR3 size: 16 residues. The CDR3 spells CAWSLGGATPTYEQYF. The CDR3, as DNA: TGTGCCTGGAGTTTAGGAGGGGCGACTCCAACCTACGAGCAGTACTTC.

This chain joins TRBV27 and TRBJ1-5; the D gene is possibly TRBD1 (5 bases). The CDR3 is made up of 13 amino acids. V was trimmed by 5 bases and J by 6 bases, leaving 11 bases between them. CDR1 is MNHEY, CDR2 SMNVEV, per germline (reference sequence). The CDR3 loop reads CASSPRVGQPQHF. The CDR3 nucleotides are TGTGCCAGCAGTCCCAGGGTGGGTCAGCCCCAGCATTTT.